This T cell receptor (beta chain) originates from a study of shared clonotypes between healthy human individuals. For this clone: Its antigen is unknown.

Only in-frame clones appear in the TCRdb table, and some are missing; sequencing was by immunoSEQ multiplex PCR. The table has approximately 1.5 million clones, 98% seen once. Study conclusions and caveats: Memory subsets generally showed lower estimated richness than naive subsets.

The CDR3 extends over 17 amino acids. V was pared by 4 bases and J by 3 bases, with 20 bases between. The germline V gene encodes CDR1 SGHRS and CDR2 YFSETQ. Input material: naive CD4+ T cells sorted from blood. The subset was: CD45RA+ positively selected. The chain links TRBV5-1 to TRBJ1-5; maybe TRBD1 (6 bases). The receptor comes from a man under 40 in good health. This CDR3 is CASSVGGWDNDNQPQHF. The CDR3 DNA follows: TGCGCCAGCAGCGTGGGTGGGTGGGACAACGACAATCAGCCCCAGCATTTT.